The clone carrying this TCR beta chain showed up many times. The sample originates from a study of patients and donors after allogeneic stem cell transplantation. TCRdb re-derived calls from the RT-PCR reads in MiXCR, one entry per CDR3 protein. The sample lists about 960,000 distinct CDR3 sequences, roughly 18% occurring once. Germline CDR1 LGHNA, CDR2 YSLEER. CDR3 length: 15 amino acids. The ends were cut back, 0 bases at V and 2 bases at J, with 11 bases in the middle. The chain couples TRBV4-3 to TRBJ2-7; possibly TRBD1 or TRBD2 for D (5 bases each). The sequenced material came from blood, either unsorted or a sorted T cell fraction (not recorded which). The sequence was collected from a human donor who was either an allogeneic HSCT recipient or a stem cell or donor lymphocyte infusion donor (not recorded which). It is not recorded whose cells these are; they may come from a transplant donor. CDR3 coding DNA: TGCGCCAGCAGCCAAGATCCGCAGGGACCCTACGAGCAGTACTTC. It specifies CASSQDPQGPYEQYF.